This T cell receptor (beta chain) emerged from a study of identical twins. Germline values: CDR1 SGHDN, CDR2 FVKESK. The length of the CDR3 is 13 residues. The V end lost 4 bases, the J end lost 12 bases, and 19 bases lay between the germline ends. A universal primer site was added by template switching, and unique molecular identifiers were carried by the cDNA. TCRdb called the 5' RACE reads again in MiXCR, with one record for every CDR3 protein. The table has hundreds of thousands of distinct CDR3 sequences, more than 6.5% seen once. This sample was also put to use in a study of yellow fever vaccine responses in identical twins.

This chain joins TRBV14 and TRBJ2-7; tentative D call: TRBD2 (5 bases). The sequence derives from a woman between 18 and 29 years old in good health. Sequenced sample: PBMCs. This chain's CDR3 is CASSRASLGFLYF. For the CDR3, the DNA is TGTGCCAGCAGCCGGGCTAGCCTGGGGTTTCTGTACTTC.